The text below deals with one TCR beta chain. Its antigen is still unknown. A read error may account for a junction end that differs from germline. The sample originates from a study of blood T cells in healthy people across ages. Study observations and caveats: PBMCs went unsorted, and a conclusive naive versus antigen-experienced comparison was therefore prevented. There were more naive CD4+ cells and higher diversity in long-lived donors than in aged donors. Not knowing donor CMV status may have confounded expanded clonotype changes.

CDR3 length equals 16 residues. A second PCR of 7 to 11 cycles used a sample-barcoded 5' primer and a J-beta primer mix. TCRdb redid the calling of the 5' RACE reads with MiXCR, one entry per CDR3 protein. The top ten clones hold under 10% of a sample with 750,000 or so distinct CDR3 sequences, 20% to 25% of them seen once. The sample was also reused in another study, on T cells of mothers and their children. That publication notes: Similar effects of thymic selection on TCR recombination output were recorded in related and unrelated pairs.

The source material was blood. The V gene is TRBV12-3 or TRBV12-4, the J gene TRBJ1-5; D unclear. This TCR came from a boy between 5 and 17 years old in good health. DNA for the CDR3: TGTGACAGCAGTCCAGTGTCGGGGAATGAGGATCAGCCCCAGCATTTT. Amino acid sequence: CDSSPVSGNEDQPQHF.